This T cell receptor beta chain was captured by sequencing in a study of blood T cells in healthy people across ages. Through a sample-barcoded 5' primer and a J-beta primer mix, a second PCR was run for roughly 6 to 12 cycles. Each cDNA molecule carried a tag from a template-switch adaptor that contained 12 random nucleotides. One entry per CDR3 protein results from TCRdb running MiXCR on the 5' RACE reads. The data contain around 1,000,000 distinct CDR3 sequences, almost 25% of them singletons. Trimming removed 7 bases at V and 8 bases at J, with 20 bases between. The CDR3 extends over 14 amino acids. Germline V gene lookup returns CDR1 MNHEY and CDR2 SVGAGI. These data are also associated with another study on T cells of mothers and their children. That paper adds: All extracted RNA went into cDNA synthesis, 1.5 ug per 15 ul. Pairs that are related and pairs that are unrelated have TCR recombination output shaped similarly by thymic selection.

The TCR comes from a girl aged 2 to 9 in good health. The sequencing sample was made of blood. The chain recombines TRBV6-5 with TRBJ1-2, with D tentatively TRBD1 (6 bases). CDR3 nucleotide sequence: TGTGCCAGCACCCGGGGGGGCCCAAGGAGCGGCTACACCTTC. It is translated as CASTRGGPRSGYTF.